This passage covers 24 T cell receptor beta chains from one sample sequenced in a study of post-analysis software for immune sequencing data. Every TCR beta cDNA library bore unique molecular identifiers. TCRdb independently ran MiXCR on the PCR reads; one entry per CDR3 protein. The top ten hold approximately 0.6% of the sample, which has fewer than 850,000 distinct CDR3 sequences, about 27% seen once. Their cognate antigens are unknown. Overall study results and limits: Five TRBV segments appeared more often in patients than in controls, and TRBV5-6, TRBV5-1 and TRBV20-1 were among these.

Sequencing was carried out using blood. These receptor sequences come from a girl aged 5-17 years with multiple sclerosis.

V and J are TRBV4-1 and TRBJ2-1; D assignment may be TRBD1 or TRBD2 (5 bases each). This CDR3 region has 17 residues. V lost 2 bases and J 6 bases, leaving 20 bases between the germline ends. The germline V gene encodes CDR1 MGHRA and CDR2 YSYEKL. The CDR3 DNA reads TGCGCCAGCAGCCAACCGGGACGCGGACGTTTAGGCAATGAGCAGTTCTTC. It is translated as CASSQPGRGRLGNEQFF.

A few counts support this clonotype. V is TRBV5-1 and J is TRBJ2-5; 10 positions match TRBD2. Germline loops: CDR1 SGHRS, CDR2 YFSETQ. This CDR3 has 15 residues. V shed 4 bases and J 2 bases; nucleotides not matched to a gene: 5. CDR3 nucleotides: TGCGCCAGCAGCGGAGGACTAGCGGCTCAAGAGACCCAGTACTTC. Amino acid sequence: CASSGGLAAQETQYF.

Of note for this clonotype: A junction boundary mismatches the germline segment, possibly from a read error. This rearrangement joins TRBV24-1 to TRBJ1-4, with 7 bases lining up with TRBD1. Germline V CDR1 and CDR2: KGHDR, SFDVKD. This CDR3 comprises 19 residues. CDR3 sequence: CATRLQRNQGETTNEKLFF. CDR3 coding DNA: TGTGCCACCAGACTACAGCGAAACCAGGGGGAAACAACTAATGAAAAGCTGTTTTTT.

The table lists this clonotype with a few counts. The V call is TRBV6-2 or TRBV6-3, the J call TRBJ1-1; 9 bases align to TRBD1. V dropped 0 bases and J dropped 3; count of bases not matched to a gene: 8. The germline V gene has CDR1 MNHEY and CDR2 SVGEGT. The CDR3 length is 17 residues. As DNA, the CDR3 is TGTGCCAGCAGTTACTCTCCTCGGGACAGGGAATACACTGAAGCTTTCTTT. This gives the protein CASSYSPRDREYTEAFF.

This rearrangement joins TRBV20-1 to TRBJ2-1, with 7 bases that match TRBD2. Germline V gene sequence: CDR1 DFQATT, CDR2 SNEGSKA (reference sequence). The CDR3 extends over 16 amino acids. V dropped 1 base and J dropped 3; count of bases not matched to a gene: 9. CDR3 amino acids: CSARGEGGSLYNEQFF. CDR3 DNA sequence: TGCAGTGCTAGAGGGGAAGGCGGGAGTCTCTACAATGAGCAGTTCTTC.

This clonotype has just one count. The chain joins TRBV10-3 to TRBJ2-5; maybe TRBD1 (5 bases). The DNA end is more similar to TRBJ2-7, so the J call may be wrong. This CDR3 region has 13 residues. Germline assignment: CDR1 ENHRY and CDR2 SYGVKD. The CDR3 DNA is TGTGCCACCCTACAGGAGTTAGGCTACGAGCAGTACTTC. Encoded protein: CATLQELGYEQYF.

This clonotype was observed a few times. The CDR3 is CASSVASGSPRVHEQFF. For the CDR3, the DNA is TGTGCCAGCAGCGTAGCTAGCGGGAGCCCCCGGGTCCATGAGCAGTTCTTC. V gene TRBV9 combines with J gene TRBJ2-1; 10 bases agree with TRBD2. This CDR3 has 17 amino acids. Germline CDR1 reads SGDLS; CDR2 reads YYNGEE. With 0 bases clipped from V and 8 bases from J, the junction kept 11 bases outside the gene matches.

This chain joins TRBV5-1 and TRBJ1-1; the D gene is possibly TRBD1 (6 bases). V lost 0 bases, J lost 3 bases, and 9 bases lay in between. This CDR3 has 14 residues. CDR1 and CDR2 (germline): SGHRS, YFSETQ. CDR3 protein: CASSLGGADTEAFF. The CDR3, as DNA: TGCGCCAGCAGCTTGGGGGGGGCGGACACTGAAGCTTTCTTT. The variable domain in full, with the rest retrieved from reference TRBV5-1 and TRBJ1-1, is KAGVTQTPRYLIKTRGQQVTLSCSPISGHRSVSWYQQTPGQGLQFLFEYFSETQRNKGNFPGRFSGRQFSNSRSEMNVSTLELGDSALYLCASSLGGADTEAFFGQGTRLTVV.

A word on this clonotype: A much larger clone lies one base from this, so it may be a read error. V gene TRBV6-5 combines with J gene TRBJ2-1; a weak D match, TRBD1 (6 bases). Deletions cut 2 bases from V and 5 bases from J, with 16 bases between. The CDR3 length is 16 residues. Per germline, CDR1 MNHEY and CDR2 SVGAGI. The CDR3 here is CASSYLPRDTHNEQFF. CDR3 coding DNA: TGTGCCAGCAGTTACCTTCCCAGGGACACCCACAATGAGCAGTTCTTC.

The chain joins TRBV5-1 to TRBJ1-2, with 7 bases matching TRBD1. The J segment lost 4 bases and the V segment lost 0 bases, leaving 3 bases of the junction unmatched. The CDR3 has 14 residues. Germline-derived CDR1 and CDR2 are SGHRS and YFSETQ. Here the CDR3 reads CASSLVGQTYGYTF. CDR3 sequence (DNA): TGCGCCAGCAGCTTGGTGGGACAGACCTATGGCTACACCTTC.

V and J are TRBV18 and TRBJ2-1; D is perhaps TRBD1 (6 bases). In germline, CDR1 is KGHSH, CDR2 LQKENI. Trimming left V 2 bases short and J 7 bases short, with 18 bases between. The CDR3 is 16 residues long. DNA for the CDR3: TGTGCCAGCTCACCAGAGTCTGGGGGCGGTTTTAATGAGCAGTTCTTC. Protein sequence: CASSPESGGGFNEQFF.

The chain joins TRBV28 to TRBJ1-5; TRBD1 matches 8 bases. The CDR3 runs to 17 residues. Germline V CDR1 and CDR2: MDHEN, SYDVKM. Trimming took 3 bases from V and 0 from J; bases not matched to a gene: 7. CDR3 sequence: CASSFSLDRDSNQPQHF. The CDR3 region has the DNA TGTGCCAGCAGTTTTTCGTTGGACAGGGATAGCAATCAGCCCCAGCATTTT.

The rearrangement joins TRBV29-1 to TRBJ1-4, with D possibly being TRBD1 (6 bases). This CDR3 is built from 10 residues. Between the trimmed V and J ends, which lost 0 bases and 15 bases, there was a span of 8 bases. Per the germline V gene, CDR1 is SQVTM and CDR2 is ANQGSEA. CDR3: CSVEEGGMFF. The CDR3 DNA reads as TGCAGCGTTGAAGAAGGGGGGATGTTTTTT.

The J gene is TRBJ1-2, the V gene TRBV5-1; D is possibly TRBD1 (5 bases). CDR1 is SGHRS, CDR2 YFSETQ, per germline. Deletions cut 4 bases from V and 8 bases from J, with 15 bases between. The CDR3 is made up of 13 amino acids. The CDR3 DNA is TGCGCCAGCAGCCCCGAACCGGGGCCCGGCTACACCTTC. It encodes CASSPEPGPGYTF.

The chain employs TRBV5-1 and TRBJ2-5; 13 bases are a match to TRBD2. This CDR3 has 17 residues. Per germline, CDR1 SGHRS and CDR2 YFSETQ. Losses at the gene ends were 2 bases for V and 4 bases for J; bases not matched to a gene: 8. CDR3 DNA sequence: TGCGCCAGCAGCTTAACTAGCGGGAGGGCCAAAGGAGAGACCCAGTACTTC. Translating it yields CASSLTSGRAKGETQYF.

The chain links TRBV29-1 to TRBJ1-4; 10 bases are a match to TRBD1. The germline CDR1 and CDR2 sequences are SQVTM and ANQGSEA. V shed 6 bases, J shed 2 bases, and the junction held 3 bases outside the gene matches. This CDR3 contains 14 residues. CDR3 bases: TGCAGCGTAACGACAGGGGGCACTAATGAAAAACTGTTTTTT. Its protein is CSVTTGGTNEKLFF.

The genes are TRBV6-6 and TRBJ2-5; no clear D gene. The germline CDR1 and CDR2 sequences are MNHNY and SVGAGI (reference sequence). The CDR3 runs to 13 residues. Trimming shortened V by 4 bases and J by 3 bases, and 9 bases separated the two germline ends. Here the CDR3 reads CASSWVAKETQYF. The CDR3 DNA sequence: TGTGCCAGCAGTTGGGTCGCCAAAGAGACCCAGTACTTC.

The sample holds a few counts of this clonotype. CDR3 nucleotide sequence: TGTGCCAGCAGCTTAGGCAGGGCTCAGCCCGCAGATACGCAGTATTTT. Its protein is CASSLGRAQPADTQYF. The chain has TRBV7-9 and TRBJ2-3; D perhaps matches TRBD1 (5 bases). Trimming took 1 base from V and 4 from J, leaving 15 bases between them. This CDR3 contains 16 residues. Germline assignment: CDR1 SEHNR and CDR2 FQNEAQ (reference sequence).

This clonotype has a handful of counts. V usage is TRBV6-5 and J usage is TRBJ2-7; D tentatively reads TRBD1 or TRBD2 (5 bases each). There are 16 residues in the CDR3. CDR1 is MNHEY and CDR2 is SVGAGI in the germline V gene. V lost 0 bases and J 2 bases, leaving 14 bases between the germline ends. The CDR3: CASSYSAGTPTYEQYF. The CDR3 DNA follows: TGTGCCAGCAGTTACTCGGCCGGGACGCCCACCTACGAGCAGTACTTC.

The chain couples TRBV20-1 to TRBJ2-7; TRBD1 matches at 10 bases. Trimming at V came to 8 bases and at J to 6 bases, leaving 7 bases not matched to a gene. CDR3 length: 12 residues. CDR1 and CDR2 from the germline V gene are DFQATT and SNEGSKA (reference sequence). The CDR3 DNA sequence: TGCAGTCCTCTCGGACAGGGGGGCGAGCAGTACTTC. It translates to CSPLGQGGEQYF.

This clonotype showed up just a few times. The chain combines TRBV6-1 with TRBJ2-7, with 10 bases lining up with TRBD1. The CDR3 has 18 amino acids. V shed 6 bases, J shed 0 bases, and the junction held 14 bases outside the gene matches. The germline V gene encodes CDR1 MNHNS and CDR2 SASEGT. Here the CDR3 DNA reads TGTGCCAGCAGGCCTCTTACCGGGACAGGGGAAATCTCCTACGAGCAGTACTTC. Protein product: CASRPLTGTGEISYEQYF.

For this clonotype: The junction and the germline gene differ at one end; a read error may be behind it. The V gene is TRBV7-7, the J gene TRBJ2-3; 7 bases map to TRBD2. The CDR3 consists of 15 residues. CDR1 and CDR2 (germline): SSHAT, FNYEAQ (reference sequence). In DNA form, the CDR3 reads TGTGCTAGCAGCTCGGGACTAAGATCCACAGATACGCAGTATTTT. It is translated as CASSSGLRSTDTQYF.

The chain couples TRBV5-1 to TRBJ1-1, with D unclear. The V gene's germline CDR1 is SGHRS and CDR2 YFSETQ. The V gene lost 1 base and the J gene lost 0 bases, with 10 bases spanning the gap. CDR3 length: 15 amino acids. CDR3 sequence (DNA): TGCGCCAGCAGCTTGACTGGAGGAATGAACACTGAAGCTTTCTTT. This sequence encodes CASSLTGGMNTEAFF.

V usage is TRBV5-1 and J usage is TRBJ2-5; possibly TRBD1 for D (6 bases). Germline loops: CDR1 SGHRS, CDR2 YFSETQ. V was cut by 3 bases and J by 5 bases, with 14 bases left in between. This CDR3 has 14 residues. CDR3 nucleotide sequence: TGCGCCAGCAGCTGGGCAACAGGGAAGGAGACCCAGTACTTC. It codes for CASSWATGKETQYF.